This TCR beta chain was observed in a study of T cells after yellow fever vaccination. Study observations and caveats: FACS-sorted repertoires might harbor abundant contaminating clonotypes from the bulk population.

TCRdb called the 5' RACE reads again in MiXCR, with one record for every CDR3 protein. The table lists some 670,000 distinct CDR3 sequences, about 12% of them singletons. A few counts support this clonotype. Its specificity is not known. With V trimmed by 0 bases and J by 7 bases, 12 bases remained unmatched. The CDR3 spans 17 residues. From germline, CDR1 is MDHEN and CDR2 SYDVKM. The chain has TRBV28 and TRBJ2-1; 7 bases are shared with TRBD1. The sample here was PBMCs, taken on the day of the yellow fever booster vaccination. This receptor was identified in a man aged 30 to 39 who received the YFV17D yellow fever vaccine. The CDR3 DNA follows: TGTGCCAGCAGTTTATGGGCAGGGGGTGGTCCGCGAAATGAGCAGTTCTTC. Its translation: CASSLWAGGGPRNEQFF.